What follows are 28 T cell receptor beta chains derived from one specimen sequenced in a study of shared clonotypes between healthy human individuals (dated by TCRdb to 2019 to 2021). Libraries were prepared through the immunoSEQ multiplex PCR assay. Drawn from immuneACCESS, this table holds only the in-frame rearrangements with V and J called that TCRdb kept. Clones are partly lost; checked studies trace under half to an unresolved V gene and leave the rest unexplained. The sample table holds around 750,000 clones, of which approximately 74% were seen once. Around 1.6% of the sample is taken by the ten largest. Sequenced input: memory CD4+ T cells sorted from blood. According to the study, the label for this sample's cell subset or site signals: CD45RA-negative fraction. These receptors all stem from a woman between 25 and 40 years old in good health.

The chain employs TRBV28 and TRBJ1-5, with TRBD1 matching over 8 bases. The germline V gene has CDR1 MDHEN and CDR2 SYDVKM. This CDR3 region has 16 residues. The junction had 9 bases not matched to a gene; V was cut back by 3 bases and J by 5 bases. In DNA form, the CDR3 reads TGTGCCAGCAGTTTGGGGGGGACAGGTACTTATCAGCCCCAGCATTTT. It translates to CASSLGGTGTYQPQHF.

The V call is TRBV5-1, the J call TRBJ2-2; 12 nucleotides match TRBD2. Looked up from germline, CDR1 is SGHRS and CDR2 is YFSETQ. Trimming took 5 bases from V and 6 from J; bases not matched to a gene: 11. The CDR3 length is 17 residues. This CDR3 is CASSRLAGAGAAGELFF. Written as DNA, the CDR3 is TGCGCCAGCAGTCGACTAGCGGGAGCCGGGGCGGCCGGGGAGCTGTTTTTT.

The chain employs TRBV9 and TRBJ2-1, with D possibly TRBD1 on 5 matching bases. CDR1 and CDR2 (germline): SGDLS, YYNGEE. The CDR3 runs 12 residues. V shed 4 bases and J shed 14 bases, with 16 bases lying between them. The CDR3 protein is CASSITGRWEFF. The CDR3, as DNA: TGTGCCAGCAGCATAACAGGTAGATGGGAGTTCTTC.

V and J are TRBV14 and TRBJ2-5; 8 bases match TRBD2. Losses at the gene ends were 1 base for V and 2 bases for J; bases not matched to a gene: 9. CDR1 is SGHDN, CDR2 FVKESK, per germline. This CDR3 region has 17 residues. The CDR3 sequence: CASSQVAASGLQETQYF. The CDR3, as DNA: TGTGCCAGCAGCCAAGTGGCGGCTAGCGGGCTTCAAGAGACCCAGTACTTC.

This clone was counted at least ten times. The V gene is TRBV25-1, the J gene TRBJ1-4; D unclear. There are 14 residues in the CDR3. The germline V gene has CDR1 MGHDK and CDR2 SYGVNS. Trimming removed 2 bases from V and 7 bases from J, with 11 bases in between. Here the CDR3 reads CASSETTEGEKLFF. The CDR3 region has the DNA TGTGCCAGCAGTGAAACGACGGAGGGTGAAAAACTGTTTTTT.

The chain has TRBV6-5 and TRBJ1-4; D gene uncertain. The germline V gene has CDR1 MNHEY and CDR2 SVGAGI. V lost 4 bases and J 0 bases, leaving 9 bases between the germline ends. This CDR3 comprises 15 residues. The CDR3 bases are TGTGCCAGCAGTTTTACACATACAACTAATGAAAAACTGTTTTTT. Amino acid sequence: CASSFTHTTNEKLFF.

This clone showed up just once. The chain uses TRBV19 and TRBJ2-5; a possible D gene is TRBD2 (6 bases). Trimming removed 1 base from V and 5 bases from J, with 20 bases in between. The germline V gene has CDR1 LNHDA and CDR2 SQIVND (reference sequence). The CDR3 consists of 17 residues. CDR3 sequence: CASSIGQPGLRKETQYF. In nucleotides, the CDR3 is TGTGCCAGTAGTATAGGACAACCGGGACTCAGGAAGGAGACCCAGTACTTC.

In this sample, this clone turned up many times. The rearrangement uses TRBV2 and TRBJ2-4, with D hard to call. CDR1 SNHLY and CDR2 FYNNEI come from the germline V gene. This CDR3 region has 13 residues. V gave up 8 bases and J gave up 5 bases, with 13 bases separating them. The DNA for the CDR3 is TGTGCCAGCCGCGCGGTCGGCGAAAACATTCAGTACTTC. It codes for CASRAVGENIQYF.

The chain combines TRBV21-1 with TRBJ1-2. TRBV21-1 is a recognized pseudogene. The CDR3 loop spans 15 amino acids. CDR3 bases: TGTGCCAGCATCAAGGGTGGGGATAGGAGGTATGGCTACACCTTC. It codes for CASIKGGDRRYGYTF.

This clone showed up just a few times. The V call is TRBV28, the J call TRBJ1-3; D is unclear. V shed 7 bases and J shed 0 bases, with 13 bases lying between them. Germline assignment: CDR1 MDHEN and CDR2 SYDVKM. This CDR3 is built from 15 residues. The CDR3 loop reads CASISRLTSGNTIYF. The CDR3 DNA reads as TGTGCCAGCATCAGTAGACTGACCTCTGGAAACACCATATATTTT. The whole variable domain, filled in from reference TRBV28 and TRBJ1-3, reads DVKVTQSSRYLVKRTGEKVFLECVQDMDHENMFWYRQDPGLGLRLIYFSYDVKMKEKGDIPEGYSVSREKKERFSLILESASTNQTSMYLCASISRLTSGNTIYFGEGSWLTVV.

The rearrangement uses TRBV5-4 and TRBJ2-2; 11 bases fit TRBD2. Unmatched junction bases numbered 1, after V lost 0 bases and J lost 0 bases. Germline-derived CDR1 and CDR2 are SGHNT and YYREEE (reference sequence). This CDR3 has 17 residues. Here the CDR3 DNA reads TGTGCCAGCAGCTTGGCGACTAGCGGGGCGAACACCGGGGAGCTGTTTTTT. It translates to CASSLATSGANTGELFF. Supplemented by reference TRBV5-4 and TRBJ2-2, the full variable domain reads ETGVTQSPTHLIKTRGQQVTLRCSSQSGHNTVSWYQQALGQGPQFIFQYYREEENGRGNFPPRFSGLQFPNYSSELNVNALELDDSALYLCASSLATSGANTGELFFGEGSRLTVL.

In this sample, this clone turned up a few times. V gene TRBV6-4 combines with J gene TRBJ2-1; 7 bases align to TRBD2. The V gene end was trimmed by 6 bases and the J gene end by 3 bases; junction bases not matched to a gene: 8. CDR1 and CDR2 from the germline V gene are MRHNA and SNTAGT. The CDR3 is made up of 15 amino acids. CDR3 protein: CASSLEASGYNEQFF. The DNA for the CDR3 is TGTGCCAGCAGCCTCGAGGCTAGCGGCTACAATGAGCAGTTCTTC.

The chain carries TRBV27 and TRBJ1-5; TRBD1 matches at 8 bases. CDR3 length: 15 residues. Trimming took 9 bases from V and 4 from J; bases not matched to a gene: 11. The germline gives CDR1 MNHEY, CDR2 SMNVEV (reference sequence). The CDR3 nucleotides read TGTGCCAGTTCTACCCAGCAGGGGGCTAATCAGCCCCAGCATTTT. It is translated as CASSTQQGANQPQHF.

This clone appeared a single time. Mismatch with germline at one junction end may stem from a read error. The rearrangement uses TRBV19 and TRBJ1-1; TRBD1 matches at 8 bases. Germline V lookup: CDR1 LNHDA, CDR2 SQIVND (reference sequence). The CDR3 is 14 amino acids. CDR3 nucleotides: TGTGCCAGTAGTGTAGACAGGGGCATCACTGAAGCTTTCTTT. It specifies CASSVDRGITEAFF.

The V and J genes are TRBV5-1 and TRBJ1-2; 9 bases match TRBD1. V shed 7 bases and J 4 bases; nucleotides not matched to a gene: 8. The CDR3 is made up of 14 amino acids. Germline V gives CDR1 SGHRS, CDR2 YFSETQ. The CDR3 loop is CASSALGQGYGYTF. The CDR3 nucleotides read TGCGCCAGCTCAGCTTTGGGACAGGGCTATGGCTACACCTTC.

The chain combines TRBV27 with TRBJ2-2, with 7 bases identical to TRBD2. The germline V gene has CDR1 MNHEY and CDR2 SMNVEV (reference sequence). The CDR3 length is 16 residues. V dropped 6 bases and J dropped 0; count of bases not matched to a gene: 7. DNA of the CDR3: TGTGCCAGCAGCCCAACCGGGACTACGAACACCGGGGAGCTGTTTTTT. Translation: CASSPTGTTNTGELFF.

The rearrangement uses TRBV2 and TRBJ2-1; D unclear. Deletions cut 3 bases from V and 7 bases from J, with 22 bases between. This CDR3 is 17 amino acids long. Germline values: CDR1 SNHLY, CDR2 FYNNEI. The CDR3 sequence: CASSDRAPVKQRNEQFF. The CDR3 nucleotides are TGTGCCAGCAGTGATCGGGCACCGGTGAAGCAGAGGAATGAGCAGTTCTTC.

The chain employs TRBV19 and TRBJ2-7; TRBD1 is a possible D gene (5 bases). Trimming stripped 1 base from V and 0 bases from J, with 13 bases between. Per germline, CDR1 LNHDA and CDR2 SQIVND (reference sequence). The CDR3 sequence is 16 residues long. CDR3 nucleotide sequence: TGTGCCAGTAGTATAGTCAGGGCTTCAAGCTCCTACGAGCAGTACTTC. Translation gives CASSIVRASSSYEQYF. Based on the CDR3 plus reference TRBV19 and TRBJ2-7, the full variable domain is DGGITQSPKYLFRKEGQNVTLSCEQNLNHDAMYWYRQDPGQGLRLIYYSQIVNDFQKGDIAEGYSVSREKKESFPLTVTSAQKNPTAFYLCASSIVRASSSYEQYFGPGTRLTVT.

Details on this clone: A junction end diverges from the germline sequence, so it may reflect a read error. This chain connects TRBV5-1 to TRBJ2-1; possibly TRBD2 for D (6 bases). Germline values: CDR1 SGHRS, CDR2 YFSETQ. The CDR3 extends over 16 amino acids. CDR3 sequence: CASSLPARDSNNEQFF. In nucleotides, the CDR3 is TGCGCCAGCAGCTTGCCCGCCAGGGACTCCAACAATGAGCAGTTCTTC.

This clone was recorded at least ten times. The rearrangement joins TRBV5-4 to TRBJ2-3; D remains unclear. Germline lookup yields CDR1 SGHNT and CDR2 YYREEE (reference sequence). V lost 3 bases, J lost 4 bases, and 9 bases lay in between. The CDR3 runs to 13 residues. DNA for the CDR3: TGTGCCAGCAGCTCCGCCTCTGCAGATACGCAGTATTTT. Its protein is CASSSASADTQYF.

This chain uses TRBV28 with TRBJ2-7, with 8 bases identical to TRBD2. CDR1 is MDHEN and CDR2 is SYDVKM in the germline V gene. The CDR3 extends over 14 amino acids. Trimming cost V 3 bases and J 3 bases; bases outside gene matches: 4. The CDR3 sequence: CASSFTSGNYEQYF. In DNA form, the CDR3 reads TGTGCCAGCAGTTTTACTAGCGGTAACTACGAGCAGTACTTC.

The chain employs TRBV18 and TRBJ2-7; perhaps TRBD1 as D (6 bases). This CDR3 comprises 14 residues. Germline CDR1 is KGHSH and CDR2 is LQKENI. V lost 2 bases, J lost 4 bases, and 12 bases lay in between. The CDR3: CASSPNRDSYEQYF. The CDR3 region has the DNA TGTGCCAGCTCACCAAACAGGGATTCGTACGAGCAGTACTTC.

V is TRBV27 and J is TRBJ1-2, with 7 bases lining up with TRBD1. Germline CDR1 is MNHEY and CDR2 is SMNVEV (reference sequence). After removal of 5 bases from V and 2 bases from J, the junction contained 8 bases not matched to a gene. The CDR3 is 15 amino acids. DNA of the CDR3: TGTGCCAGCAGTGGATATACAGGGGCCAACTATGGCTACACCTTC. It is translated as CASSGYTGANYGYTF.

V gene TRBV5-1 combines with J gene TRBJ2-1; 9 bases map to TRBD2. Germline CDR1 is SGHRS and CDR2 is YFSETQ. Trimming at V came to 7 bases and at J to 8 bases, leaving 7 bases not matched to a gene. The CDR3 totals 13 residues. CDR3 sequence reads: CASWGIAGDEQFF. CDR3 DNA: TGCGCCAGCTGGGGTATAGCGGGAGATGAGCAGTTCTTC.

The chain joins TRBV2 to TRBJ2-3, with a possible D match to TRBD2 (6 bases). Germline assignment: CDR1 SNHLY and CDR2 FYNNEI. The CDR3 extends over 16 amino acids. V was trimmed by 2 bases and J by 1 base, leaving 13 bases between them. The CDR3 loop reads CASSERGWRGTDTQYF. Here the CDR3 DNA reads TGTGCCAGCAGTGAACGGGGGTGGCGAGGCACAGATACGCAGTATTTT.

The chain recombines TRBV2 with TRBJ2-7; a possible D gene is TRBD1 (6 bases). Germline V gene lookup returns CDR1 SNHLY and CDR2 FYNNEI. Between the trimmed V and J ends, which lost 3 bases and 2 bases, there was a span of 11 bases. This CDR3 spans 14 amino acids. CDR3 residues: CASSDRGQTYEQYF. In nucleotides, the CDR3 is TGTGCCAGCAGTGACAGGGGTCAGACCTACGAGCAGTACTTC.

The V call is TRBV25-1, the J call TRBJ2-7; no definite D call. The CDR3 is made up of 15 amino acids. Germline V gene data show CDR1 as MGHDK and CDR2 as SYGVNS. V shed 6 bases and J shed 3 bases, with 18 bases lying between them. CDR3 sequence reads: CASRTPVHKDYEQYF. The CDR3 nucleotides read TGTGCCAGCAGGACACCCGTACACAAAGACTACGAGCAGTACTTC.

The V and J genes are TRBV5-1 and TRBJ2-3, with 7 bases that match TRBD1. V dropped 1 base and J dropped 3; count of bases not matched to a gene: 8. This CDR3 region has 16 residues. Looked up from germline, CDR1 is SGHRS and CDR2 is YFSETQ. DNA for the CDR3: TGCGCCAGCAGCTTGTCCCGGGACAGCACAACAGATACGCAGTATTTT. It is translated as CASSLSRDSTTDTQYF.